These 12 T cell receptor beta chains came from one sample sequenced in a study of blood T cell repertoires in COVID-19. Data came from immunoSEQ multiplex PCR; TCRdb stores just in-frame clones and leaves some out. The sample yields a few hundred thousand clones, 85% to 90% seen once. Sequencing was done on a sample of PBMCs or T cells enriched from blood (not recorded which). All receptors come from a woman aged 18-30 years with acute COVID-19.

Comment on this clone: Within the sample, other DNA sequences also encode this same CDR3. V is TRBV29-1 and J is TRBJ1-1; tentative D call: TRBD1 (6 bases). CDR1 is SQVTM and CDR2 is ANQGSEA in the germline V gene. This CDR3 has 12 amino acids. Trimming cost V 6 bases and J 0 bases, with 8 bases left between them. The CDR3 coding sequence is TGCAGCGTCCAGGGGATGAACACTGAAGCTTTCTTT. Translation gives CSVQGMNTEAFF.

The gene calls are TRBV24-1 and TRBJ1-1; the D is unclear. The germline CDR1 and CDR2 sequences are KGHDR and SFDVKD. This CDR3 has 14 amino acids. The V gene lost 3 bases and the J gene lost 0 bases, with 7 bases spanning the gap. The CDR3 loop reads CATSDGVMNTEAFF. CDR3 coding DNA: TGTGCCACCAGTGATGGAGTTATGAACACTGAAGCTTTCTTT.

This sequence joins TRBV27 and TRBJ1-5, with unresolved D. Germline V gene lookup returns CDR1 MNHEY and CDR2 SMNVEV (reference sequence). V lost 8 bases and J 6 bases, leaving 11 bases between the germline ends. CDR3 length: 12 amino acids. The CDR3: CASGGVSQPQHF. The DNA of the CDR3 is TGTGCCAGCGGAGGCGTAAGTCAGCCCCAGCATTTT.

The gene calls are TRBV28 and TRBJ1-6; D may be TRBD1 (5 bases). Germline lookup yields CDR1 MDHEN and CDR2 SYDVKM. This CDR3 comprises 16 residues. V was cut by 2 bases and J by 9 bases, with 17 bases left in between. The CDR3 loop reads CASSLGGAGSGSPLHF. The CDR3 nucleotides read TGTGCCAGCAGTTTAGGTGGGGCAGGGTCGGGTTCACCCCTCCACTTT.

The V call is TRBV6-5, the J call TRBJ1-2; perhaps TRBD1 as D (5 bases). CDR3 size: 15 residues. Germline values: CDR1 MNHEY, CDR2 SVGAGI. The V end lost 5 bases, the J end lost 6 bases, and 19 bases lay between the germline ends. CDR3: CASSKTDSRANGYTF. DNA for the CDR3: TGTGCCAGCAGTAAAACTGACAGTCGAGCTAATGGCTACACCTTC.

This clone has a single count. The chain links TRBV7-8 to TRBJ2-7, with 10 bases that match TRBD2. Unmatched junction bases numbered 10, after V lost 5 bases and J lost 6 bases. The germline gives CDR1 SGHVS, CDR2 FQNEAQ. This CDR3 spans 15 amino acids. In DNA, the CDR3 is TGTGCCAGCAGCCGCCAAGCGGGAGGGCCCGGCGAGCAGTACTTC. Translated: CASSRQAGGPGEQYF.

This rearrangement joins TRBV19 to TRBJ1-6, with TRBD1 matching over 9 bases. V trimming: 5 bases; J trimming: 2 bases; junction bases outside the gene matches: 4. The CDR3 sequence is 16 residues long. The germline CDR1 and CDR2 sequences are LNHDA and SQIVND (reference sequence). Written as DNA, the CDR3 is TGTGCCAGTAGTGTCGGACAGGGGACCTATAATTCACCCCTCCACTTT. Its protein product is CASSVGQGTYNSPLHF.

This chain links TRBV6-1 with TRBJ1-1; D ambiguous. Germline CDR1 reads MNHNS; CDR2 reads SASEGT. The CDR3 extends over 16 amino acids. The germline V and J ends were trimmed by 2 bases and 0 bases, with 13 bases remaining between them. CDR3 region: CASSELPPVMNTEAFF. The CDR3 DNA reads as TGTGCCAGCAGTGAACTCCCACCAGTCATGAACACTGAAGCTTTCTTT.

This clone was counted only a few times. The genes are TRBV4-2 and TRBJ2-2; D gene ambiguous. This CDR3 region has 13 residues. From germline, CDR1 is LGHNA and CDR2 YNFKEQ. V was shortened by 0 bases and J by 4 bases, with 3 bases between the two germline ends. The DNA of the CDR3 is TGTGCCAGCAGCCAAGACTCCACCGGGGAGCTGTTTTTT. Translating gives CASSQDSTGELFF.

This chain connects TRBV6-4 to TRBJ1-2; TRBD1 matches at 12 bases. This CDR3 region has 15 residues. Germline trimming cut 6 bases from V and 4 bases from J; bases unmatched to any gene: 6. The germline CDR1 and CDR2 sequences are MRHNA and SNTAGT. CDR3 sequence (DNA): TGTGCCAGCAGGCCCGGGACAGGGGGCTTCTATGGCTACACCTTC. Protein sequence: CASRPGTGGFYGYTF.

The chain links TRBV6-5 to TRBJ1-3; no definite D call. Germline V gene sequence: CDR1 MNHEY, CDR2 SVGAGI. CDR3 length equals 12 residues. The V and J ends lost 8 bases and 5 bases respectively, with 10 bases between them. The CDR3 loop is CASGGLRNTIYF. The DNA for the CDR3 is TGTGCCAGCGGAGGACTCAGAAACACCATATATTTT.

The gene calls are TRBV19 and TRBJ1-5; D might be TRBD1 (5 bases). Germline CDR1 and CDR2: LNHDA and SQIVND (reference sequence). V was pared by 1 base and J by 4 bases, with 17 bases between. This CDR3 spans 17 amino acids. This CDR3 is CASSIVVREGRNQPQHF. Here the CDR3 DNA reads TGTGCCAGTAGTATAGTCGTCAGGGAAGGGCGGAATCAGCCCCAGCATTTT.